The next 30 T cell receptor beta chains were all read from a single sample in a study of Ad26.COV2.S vaccination and SARS-CoV-2 variants. Repertoires were generated with immunoSEQ multiplex PCR, while TCRdb's copy carries only in-frame clones and drops some. The sample yields 380,000 or so clones, roughly four fifths seen once. Treatment in this sample: roughly 18 received Ad26.COV2.S at low or high dose, single or two shots; roughly five received placebo; per-sample allocation not given. Sampling happened 63 days after the first vaccine or placebo injection. The starting material was peripheral blood, obtained in a trial of Ad26.COV2.S vaccine versus placebo. The receptors stem from a person between 18 and 65 years old who received the Ad26.COV2.S COVID-19 vaccine or a placebo.

This clone was recorded once. The chain couples TRBV11-2 to TRBJ1-2, with D possibly TRBD1 on 5 matching bases. CDR3 length: 15 amino acids. CDR1 and CDR2 (germline): SGHAT, FQNNGV. Trimming removed 1 base at V and 5 bases at J, with 14 bases between. Here the CDR3 reads CASSLGTGIPYGYTF. CDR3 sequence (DNA): TGTGCCAGCAGCTTAGGAACAGGCATCCCTTATGGCTACACCTTC.

A remark on this clone: In the same sample, other DNA sequences code for this CDR3. The chain couples TRBV12-3 or TRBV12-4 to TRBJ1-2, with no clear D. CDR3 length equals 12 residues. Trimming cost V 6 bases and J 3 bases, with 8 bases left between them. In nucleotides, the CDR3 is TGTGCCAGCAGCCAGACGTACTATGGCTACACCTTC. Residues: CASSQTYYGYTF.

The chain is built from TRBV7-3 and TRBJ2-6; no firm D call. Deletions cut 5 bases from V and 2 bases from J, with 10 bases between. In germline, CDR1 is SGHTA, CDR2 FQGTGA. The length of the CDR3 is 15 residues. The CDR3 protein is CASSPQGPGANVLTF. CDR3 bases: TGTGCCAGCAGCCCCCAAGGGCCTGGGGCCAACGTCCTGACTTTC.

CDR3 DNA: TGTGCCAGCAGCATTCAGCGGGAGGGCCTTGGGGAGACCCAGTACTTC. Its protein is CASSIQREGLGETQYF. This chain connects TRBV11-3 to TRBJ2-5, with 10 bases fitting TRBD2. The CDR3 sequence is 16 residues long. CDR1 is SGHNT, CDR2 YENEEA, per germline. The trim removed 5 bases at V and 5 bases at J, leaving 11 bases unmatched.

V gene TRBV3-1 (or the pseudogene TRBV3-2) combines with J gene TRBJ2-5; 11 nucleotides agree with TRBD1. The CDR3 spans 15 residues. V shed 0 bases and J 7 bases; nucleotides not matched to a gene: 4. Germline CDR1 LGHDT, CDR2 YNNKEL (reference sequence). The CDR3 DNA follows: TGTGCCAGCAGCCAAGAGGACAGGGGGCGGGGGACCCAGTACTTC. It yields the protein CASSQEDRGRGTQYF.

The chain combines TRBV5-8 with TRBJ2-1; TRBD1 matches at 7 bases. CDR1 is SGHTS, CDR2 YDEGEE, per germline. V lost 1 base to trimming and J lost 5 bases; unmatched junction nucleotides: 9. This CDR3 region has 16 residues. The CDR3 bases are TGTGCCAGCAGCTTGCTCGGGCAGGGGGTCCACAATGAGCAGTTCTTC. This codes for CASSLLGQGVHNEQFF. The entire variable domain, with the rest obtained from reference TRBV5-8 and TRBJ2-1, is as follows: EAGVTQSPTHLIKTRGQQATLRCSPISGHTSVYWYQQALGLGLQFLLWYDEGEERNRGNFPPRFSGRQFPNYSSELNVNALELEDSALYLCASSLLGQGVHNEQFFGPGTRLTVL.

The CDR3 sequence is CASRNPGQGTRETQYF. The CDR3 bases are TGTGCCAGCAGAAATCCGGGACAGGGGACGCGGGAGACCCAGTACTTC. This chain connects TRBV5-8 to TRBJ2-5; 10 bases map to TRBD1. The germline V gene has CDR1 SGHTS and CDR2 YDEGEE. The CDR3 is 16 residues long. Trimming at V came to 5 bases and at J to 5 bases, leaving 12 bases not matched to a gene.

The chain combines TRBV7-2 with TRBJ2-3; the match to TRBD1 covers 9 bases. V was clipped by 5 bases and J by 1 base; unmatched bases: 1. The length of the CDR3 is 14 residues. The V gene's germline CDR1 is SGHTA and CDR2 FQGNSA. CDR3 loop: CASSRDRGTDTQYF. The DNA for the CDR3 is TGTGCCAGCAGCAGGGACAGGGGCACAGATACGCAGTATTTT.

The CDR3: CASNRGLSNQPQHF. The DNA of the CDR3 is TGTGCCAGTAACAGGGGTCTAAGCAATCAGCCCCAGCATTTT. The chain carries TRBV19 and TRBJ1-5; 7 nucleotides align to TRBD1. CDR3 length equals 14 residues. Losses at the gene ends were 7 bases for V and 1 base for J; bases not matched to a gene: 4. Germline values: CDR1 LNHDA, CDR2 SQIVND (reference sequence).

In its sample, this clone was seen once. This chain uses TRBV19 with TRBJ2-1; TRBD2 matches 12 bases. Germline loops: CDR1 LNHDA, CDR2 SQIVND (reference sequence). J gave up 3 bases and V 0 bases, and 3 bases lay outside the gene matches. The CDR3 sequence is 17 residues long. CDR3 DNA sequence: TGTGCCAGTAGTATAGAGGGACTAGCGGGTCACTACAATGAGCAGTTCTTC. Protein product: CASSIEGLAGHYNEQFF.

The sample holds one count of this clone. The chain couples TRBV7-7 to TRBJ2-3; D is unclear. The length of the CDR3 is 12 residues. Between the trimmed V and J ends, which lost 4 bases and 6 bases, there was a span of 8 bases. From germline, CDR1 is SSHAT and CDR2 FNYEAQ (reference sequence). CDR3 protein: CASSSPGDTQYF. The CDR3 DNA reads as TGTGCCAGCAGCTCCCCTGGGGATACGCAGTATTTT.

V usage is TRBV9 and J usage is TRBJ2-7, with 10 bases matching TRBD1. V gave up 4 bases and J gave up 0 bases; unmatched junction bases: 4. CDR1 is SGDLS, CDR2 YYNGEE, per germline. CDR3 length: 15 amino acids. This CDR3 is CASSYGQGGSYEQYF. DNA for the CDR3: TGTGCCAGCAGCTATGGACAGGGGGGCTCCTACGAGCAGTACTTC.

The genes are TRBV5-1 and TRBJ1-1, with D unclear. Germline lookup yields CDR1 SGHRS and CDR2 YFSETQ. V lost 2 bases and J lost 1, with 12 bases in between. CDR3 length: 15 residues. The CDR3 here is CASSFEAGSNTEAFF. The CDR3 DNA is TGCGCCAGCAGCTTCGAGGCAGGATCGAACACTGAAGCTTTCTTT.

The genes are TRBV4-2 and TRBJ2-1; TRBD2 aligns across 7 bases. J lost 9 bases, V lost 4 bases, and 9 bases had no gene match. This CDR3 region has 14 residues. Germline V gene sequence: CDR1 LGHNA, CDR2 YNFKEQ. The CDR3 nucleotides read TGTGCCAGCAGCCCCAGCGGGGATGCGGGTGAGCAGTTCTTC. This translates into CASSPSGDAGEQFF.

The genes are TRBV25-1 and TRBJ1-2; 12 bases match TRBD1. J was trimmed by 12 bases and V by 2 bases; bases with no gene match: 4. From germline, CDR1 is MGHDK and CDR2 SYGVNS. The CDR3 covers 13 residues. The chain's CDR3 is CASSETGQGANTF. CDR3 in DNA: TGTGCCAGCAGTGAAACGGGACAGGGGGCTAACACCTTC.

This clone has just one count. The chain links TRBV15 to TRBJ1-2; D not certain. Looked up from germline, CDR1 is LNHNV and CDR2 is YYDKDF (reference sequence). This CDR3 has 14 residues. V lost 1 base and J lost 2, with 8 bases in between. The CDR3 sequence: CATSRGRGNYGYTF. As DNA, the CDR3 is TGTGCCACCAGCAGAGGGAGAGGGAACTATGGCTACACCTTC.

The chain links TRBV19 to TRBJ2-2; TRBD2 aligns across 7 bases. Unmatched junction bases numbered 1, after V lost 3 bases and J lost 6 bases. Germline assignment: CDR1 LNHDA and CDR2 SQIVND (reference sequence). This CDR3 has 13 amino acids. In nucleotides, the CDR3 is TGTGCCAGTAGTATGCGGGGGTCCGGGGAGCTGTTTTTT. Translation: CASSMRGSGELFF.

This clone was recorded only once. This chain joins TRBV7-2 and TRBJ1-4, with 9 bases identical to TRBD1. This CDR3 is 17 amino acids long. J gave up 10 bases and V 5 bases, and 17 bases lay outside the gene matches. The germline gives CDR1 SGHTA, CDR2 FQGNSA. The CDR3 DNA is TGTGCCAGCAGCCTTCGATGGACAGGGGAAACTTGGGGAAAACTGTTTTTT. It yields the protein CASSLRWTGETWGKLFF. Variable domain in full (rest from reference TRBV7-2 and TRBJ1-4): GAGVSQSPSNKVTEKGKDVELRCDPISGHTALYWYRQSLGQGLEFLIYFQGNSAPDKSGLPSDRFSAERTGGSVSTLTIQRTQQEDSAVYLCASSLRWTGETWGKLFFGSGTQLSVL.

Here the CDR3 DNA reads TGCGCCAGCAGCCACGACTGGACTAGCGGGAGGGGGAGGGAGCTGTTTTTT. This encodes CASSHDWTSGRGRELFF. The V gene is TRBV4-1, the J gene TRBJ2-2; 15 bases line up with TRBD2. V shed 3 bases and J 9 bases; nucleotides not matched to a gene: 8. The CDR3 covers 17 residues. Germline loops: CDR1 MGHRA, CDR2 YSYEKL.

CDR3 nucleotides: TGTGCCAGCAGCTTAGGACCGACCTACTATGGCTACACCTTC. This codes for CASSLGPTYYGYTF. The chain employs TRBV11-2 and TRBJ1-2; the D is unclear. The CDR3 runs 14 residues. CDR1 is SGHAT, CDR2 FQNNGV, per germline. V was cut by 1 base and J by 3 bases, with 9 bases left in between.

This clone was detected only a few times. Other nucleotide sequences in the sample specify the same CDR3. The rearrangement uses TRBV5-1 and TRBJ2-7; no clear D gene. The V and J ends lost 0 bases and 4 bases respectively, with 5 bases between them. The CDR3 covers 12 residues. Germline CDR1 SGHRS, CDR2 YFSETQ. CDR3 sequence (DNA): TGCGCCAGCAGCTTGGGAGGTTACGAGCAGTACTTC. It codes for CASSLGGYEQYF.

The chain couples TRBV9 to TRBJ2-3; TRBD2 aligns across 7 bases. Germline values: CDR1 SGDLS, CDR2 YYNGEE. V was clipped by 4 bases and J by 5 bases; unmatched bases: 7. The CDR3 totals 14 residues. CDR3 sequence (DNA): TGTGCCAGCAGCTGGAGGACTAGGGGAGATACGCAGTATTTT. Amino acid sequence: CASSWRTRGDTQYF. Full variable domain (missing parts from reference TRBV9 and TRBJ2-3): DSGVTQTPKHLITATGQRVTLRCSPRSGDLSVYWYQQSLDQGLQFLIQYYNGEERAKGNILERFSAQQFPDLHSELNLSSLELGDSALYFCASSWRTRGDTQYFGPGTRLTVL.

The chain joins TRBV5-4 to TRBJ2-3, with 13 positions matching TRBD2. This CDR3 region has 18 residues. The junction had 7 bases not matched to a gene; V was cut back by 3 bases and J by 0 bases. Germline V CDR1 and CDR2: SGHNT, YYREEE (reference sequence). The CDR3 nucleotides read TGTGCCAGCAGCTCCGACCTGGGACTAGCGGGAAGCACAGATACGCAGTATTTT. This codes for CASSSDLGLAGSTDTQYF.

This chain joins TRBV4-1 and TRBJ2-6; no reliable D call. CDR1 is MGHRA, CDR2 YSYEKL, per germline. Trimming removed 1 base from V and 4 bases from J, with 8 bases in between. The CDR3 extends over 15 amino acids. The CDR3 reads CASSQGPSGANVLTF. DNA of the CDR3: TGCGCCAGCAGCCAAGGACCGAGCGGGGCCAACGTCCTGACTTTC.

J is TRBJ2-7 and V is TRBV10-1, with a weak D call TRBD1 (5 bases). Germline values: CDR1 WNHNN, CDR2 SYGVQD (reference sequence). The CDR3 has 12 residues. Trimming took off 5 bases at V and 2 bases at J, with 7 bases between the two ends. The CDR3 loop is CASSPGPYEQYF. The CDR3 region has the DNA TGCGCCAGCAGTCCAGGGCCCTACGAGCAGTACTTC.

V and J are TRBV7-9 and TRBJ1-1; weak D call: TRBD1 (5 bases). Germline V gives CDR1 SEHNR, CDR2 FQNEAQ (reference sequence). The CDR3 is 14 amino acids. V was cut by 5 bases and J by 6 bases, with 16 bases left in between. The CDR3 coding sequence is TGTGCCAGCAGCGCCCCGGGGTGGGGCGCTGAAGCTTTCTTT. This translates into CASSAPGWGAEAFF.

This clone was seen a handful of times. The V gene is TRBV6-5, the J gene TRBJ1-2; perhaps TRBD1 as D (5 bases). Looked up from germline, CDR1 is MNHEY and CDR2 is SVGAGI. The V end was cut by 4 bases, the J end by 0 bases, with 12 bases between. The CDR3 contains 15 residues. CDR3 DNA sequence: TGTGCCAGCAGTTCATGGAGGGGTTCTAACTATGGCTACACCTTC. Its protein is CASSSWRGSNYGYTF.

The chain uses TRBV12-3 or TRBV12-4 and TRBJ2-5; D is unresolved. V gave up 5 bases and J gave up 5 bases, with 6 bases separating them. This CDR3 is built from 11 residues. As DNA, the CDR3 is TGTGCCAGCAGTCTTGTGGAGACCCAGTACTTC. This sequence encodes CASSLVETQYF.

This chain links TRBV27 with TRBJ2-3, with D possibly matching TRBD2 (5 bases). The CDR3 is 14 amino acids. The germline V and J ends were trimmed by 8 bases and 0 bases, with 12 bases remaining between them. Germline CDR1 MNHEY, CDR2 SMNVEV (reference sequence). CDR3 loop: CASRGLASTDTQYF. CDR3 nucleotides: TGTGCCAGCCGAGGACTCGCCAGCACAGATACGCAGTATTTT.

V is TRBV18 and J is TRBJ1-4, with TRBD1 as a possible D gene (6 bases). V lost 0 bases and J 3 bases, leaving 11 bases between the germline ends. The CDR3 loop spans 16 amino acids. Per the germline V gene, CDR1 is KGHSH and CDR2 is LQKENI. The CDR3 sequence: CASSPPRGSANEKLFF. The DNA of the CDR3 is TGTGCCAGCTCACCACCGAGGGGGTCGGCTAATGAAAAACTGTTTTTT.